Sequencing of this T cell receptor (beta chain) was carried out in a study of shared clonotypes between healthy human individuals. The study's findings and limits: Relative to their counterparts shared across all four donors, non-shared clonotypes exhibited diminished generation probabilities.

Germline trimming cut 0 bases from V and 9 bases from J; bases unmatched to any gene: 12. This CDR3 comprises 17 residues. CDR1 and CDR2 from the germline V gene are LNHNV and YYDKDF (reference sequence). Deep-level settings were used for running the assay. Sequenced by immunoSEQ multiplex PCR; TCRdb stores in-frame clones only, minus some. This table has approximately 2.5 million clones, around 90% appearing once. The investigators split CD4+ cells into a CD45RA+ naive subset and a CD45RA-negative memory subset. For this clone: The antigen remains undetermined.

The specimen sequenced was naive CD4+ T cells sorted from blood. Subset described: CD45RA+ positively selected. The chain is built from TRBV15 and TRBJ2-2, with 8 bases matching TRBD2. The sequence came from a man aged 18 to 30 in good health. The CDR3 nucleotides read TGTGCCACCAGCAGAGAGACTCGAGCGGGAGCCGGTAGGGAGCTGTTTTTT. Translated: CATSRETRAGAGRELFF.